This TCR beta chain was recorded in a study of identical twins. MiXCR was run by TCRdb on the 5' RACE reads, yielding one entry per CDR3 protein. The sample carries about 220,000 distinct CDR3 sequences, 7.5% recorded once. The CDR3 totals 15 residues. V was shortened by 2 bases and J by 0 bases, with 7 bases between the two germline ends. The germline gives CDR1 MNHEY, CDR2 SVGAGI. This clonotype was seen repeatedly, ten times or more. Its antigen is currently unknown. Overall study results and limits: Out-of-frame alpha sequences common to twins exhibited a surplus of low generation probability.

Another study also made use of these data, one on yellow fever vaccine responses in identical twins. In that study: A vaccine T cell response that seemed partly convergent and partly personalized was reported in twins.

The rearrangement uses TRBV6-5 and TRBJ1-4; the D gene is possibly TRBD1 (5 bases). The sequence was obtained from a woman between 18 and 29 years old in good health. The sample taken for sequencing was CD8+ T cells sorted from blood. The CDR3 DNA sequence: TGTGCCAGCAGTTACGGAGGGGCAACTAATGAAAAACTGTTTTTT. It specifies CASSYGGATNEKLFF.